Listed below are T cell receptor beta chains from one sample, sequenced in a study of T cells in Graves' hyperthyroidism and ophthalmopathy. TCRdb re-derived calls from the multiplex PCR reads in MiXCR, one entry per CDR3 protein. The sample lists fewer than 400,000 distinct CDR3 sequences; approximately 15% were seen once. The specimen was blood. These receptors were obtained from a woman aged 18-29 years with Graves' hyperthyroidism that later progressed to Graves' ophthalmopathy. CDR3s include the opening cysteine and the closing phenylalanine or tryptophan. A D gene is named only where the DNA matches it firmly. Clone size is shown for a subset of rows, as once, few, many or a class of expanded clone.

TGTGCCAGCAGTTTTAGGGCGGGCGAATCCTACGAGCAGTACTTC,CASSFRAGESYEQYF,NA,TRBJ2-7,TRBV27,many
TGTGCCAGCAGCTTCTTCACACAGGGGGCAACTAATGAAAAACTGTTTTTT,CASSFFTQGATNEKLFF,TRBD1,TRBJ1-4,TRBV5-6,NA
TGTGCCAGCAGTTACCAGGGGGTAGGAGATACGCAGTATTTT,CASSYQGVGDTQYF,TRBD1,TRBJ2-3,TRBV7-3,many
TGTGCCAGCAGCTTAGGACAGTTCAATCAGCCCCAGCATTTT,CASSLGQFNQPQHF,NA,TRBJ1-5,TRBV11-2,many
TGTGCCAGCAGCCCGGAGGGACTCCAGCCGGCCTACGAGCAGTACTTC,CASSPEGLQPAYEQYF,NA,TRBJ2-7,TRBV3-1,few
TGTGCCAGCAGTTTTGGGCACTTTAATGAAAAACTGTTTTTT,CASSFGHFNEKLFF,NA,TRBJ1-4,TRBV28,many
TGTGCCAGCAGCTTAGAGTGGGGAGATACGCAGTATTTT,CASSLEWGDTQYF,NA,TRBJ2-3,TRBV7-3,many
TGTGCCAGCAGAAAGACAGGGGGGAAGGAGACCCAGTACTTC,CASRKTGGKETQYF,TRBD1,TRBJ2-5,TRBV28,many
TGCAGCACTGAGGACCCCTACAATGAGCAGTTCTTC,CSTEDPYNEQFF,NA,TRBJ2-1,TRBV29-1,NA
TGTGCCAGCAGCTTAGCGGGGATAACCCCCTACGAGCAGTACTTC,CASSLAGITPYEQYF,NA,TRBJ2-7,TRBV7-8,few
TGCGCCAGCAGCTTAGCGGGGAGGTCCTACAATGAGCAGTTCTTC,CASSLAGRSYNEQFF,TRBD2,TRBJ2-1,TRBV5-1,many
TGTGCCAGCAGTCCCGGACTAGCGGCCGAGGGGGGCCAAGAGACCCAGTACTTC,CASSPGLAAEGGQETQYF,TRBD2,TRBJ2-5,TRBV12-3/TRBV12-4,NA
TGTGCCAGCAGCCCTAGGGAGGGGCTCACTGAAGCTTTCTTT,CASSPREGLTEAFF,NA,TRBJ1-1,TRBV7-9,NA
TGTGCCAGCAGCCCCACGGGGGGCAAGTCTTACGAGCAGTACTTC,CASSPTGGKSYEQYF,NA,TRBJ2-7,TRBV2,many
TGTGCCAGCAGTTACGGGCCTGCCCGCGAGCAGTACTTC,CASSYGPAREQYF,NA,TRBJ2-7,TRBV6-2/TRBV6-3,many
TGCGCCAGCAGCCAAGAAAGGGGAGGACTAGCTTGTGGTGAGCAGTACTTC,CASSQERGGLACGEQYF,TRBD2,TRBJ2-7,TRBV4-1,NA
TGTGCCACCAGTGCCTTGACAGGGAGCGGCTACACCTTC,CATSALTGSGYTF,TRBD1,TRBJ1-2,TRBV24-1,many
TGTGCCAGCACCCCGGGGGGGCGACATGAAAAACTGTTTTTT,CASTPGGRHEKLFF,NA,TRBJ1-4,TRBV11-2,many
TGTGCCACCAGCACCCCTCGCACAGGGAAGGTTACCGGGGAGCTGTTTTTT,CATSTPRTGKVTGELFF,NA,TRBJ2-2,TRBV15,few
TGTGCCAGCAGCGTAGAAAGCGGTCCTACCTACGATCAGTACTTC,CASSVESGPTYDQYF,NA,TRBJ2-7,TRBV9,NA
TGTGCCAGCAGCCAAGATAGGGCAGGGACTGAAAAACTGTTTTTT,CASSQDRAGTEKLFF,NA,TRBJ1-4,TRBV3-1,few
TGTGCCAGCAGTTGGTCAGCGGGAGGTTACGAGCAGTACTTC,CASSWSAGGYEQYF,TRBD2,TRBJ2-7,TRBV27,many
TGTGCCAGCAGTTTCGTTCCGGGGAGGGTGAACACTGAAGCTTTCTTT,CASSFVPGRVNTEAFF,NA,TRBJ1-1,TRBV27,many
TGTGCCAGCAGTTACGGTGCGGGAGGGCCCTTCACAGATACGCAGTATTTT,CASSYGAGGPFTDTQYF,TRBD2,TRBJ2-3,TRBV6-2/TRBV6-3,NA
TGCGCCAGCAGCTCGTCCACAGCTTATGGCTACACCTTC,CASSSSTAYGYTF,NA,TRBJ1-2,TRBV5-1,many
TGTGCCAGCAGTGTTTATGGCGGGAGTATGGAGACCCAGTACTTC,CASSVYGGSMETQYF,TRBD2,TRBJ2-5,TRBV6-1,many
TGTGCCAGCAGCCAGATAGCGGGAGATCGCAACGAGCAGTACTTC,CASSQIAGDRNEQYF,NA,TRBJ2-7,TRBV3-2,NA
TGTGCCAGCAGTTTAAGAGGGGGCGCTTGGGAGACCCAGTACTTC,CASSLRGGAWETQYF,TRBD1,TRBJ2-5,TRBV27,many
TGTGCCAGCAGTACCGGGACGGAGCTAAATTCACCCCTCCACTTT,CASSTGTELNSPLHF,NA,TRBJ1-6,TRBV27,many
TGTGCCAGCAGTGGACAGGGGATTAATGAAAAACTGTTTTTT,CASSGQGINEKLFF,TRBD1,TRBJ1-4,TRBV6-1,few
TGTGCCAGCAGCGTAACAGCGGGACGCGGTTACAATGAGCAGTTCTTC,CASSVTAGRGYNEQFF,TRBD2,TRBJ2-1,TRBV9,NA
TGTGCCAGTAGTATAGATAAAGAGACCCAGTACTTC,CASSIDKETQYF,NA,TRBJ2-5,TRBV19,NA
TGTGCCAGCAGCCAAGATGCGGCTAGCGGGGGAGCCCAGTACTTC,CASSQDAASGGAQYF,TRBD2,TRBJ2-5,TRBV4-2,NA
TGCGCCAGCAGCCAAGAGTTCCGTCCGAGGGAGGGCCCAACAGATACGCAGTATTTT,CASSQEFRPREGPTDTQYF,TRBD2,TRBJ2-3,TRBV4-1,few
TGCAGTGCTTCCTACCTGACTACCCAAGAGACCCAGTACTTC,CSASYLTTQETQYF,NA,TRBJ2-5,TRBV20-1,few
TGTGCCACCGGAGGGGGACTTTACAATGAGCAGTTCTTC,CATGGGLYNEQFF,NA,TRBJ2-1,TRBV15,few
TGTGCCTGGAGTTCCGGGACTAGCGACTACAATGAGCAGTTCTTC,CAWSSGTSDYNEQFF,TRBD2,TRBJ2-1,TRBV30,many
TGTGCCAGCCAAGCAAGAGACCGGTTTCGGCAGTTCTTC,CASQARDRFRQFF,NA,TRBJ2-1,TRBV12-3/TRBV12-4,few
TGTGCCAGCAGTAGACCTTACAAGGAGACCCAGTACTTC,CASSRPYKETQYF,NA,TRBJ2-5,TRBV6-1,many
TGTGCCTGGAGTGCGGGACGGCCGAATTCACCCCTCCACTTT,CAWSAGRPNSPLHF,NA,TRBJ1-6,TRBV30,many
TGTGCCAGCAGAGAGACTACAGGGGGGAGAGCTTTCTTT,CASRETTGGRAFF,TRBD1,TRBJ1-1,TRBV2,many
TGTGCCAGCAGGGGGACAGGTTCGAATTCACCCCTCCACTTT,CASRGTGSNSPLHF,TRBD1,TRBJ1-6,TRBV6-1,NA
TGCAGTGCTAGCGCATCCCTGGGACTAGCGGGGGGGAACGAGCAGTACTTC,CSASASLGLAGGNEQYF,TRBD2,TRBJ2-7,TRBV20-1,NA
TGTGCCAGCAGTATAGACAGGGCCCCGAACACTGAAGCTTTCTTT,CASSIDRAPNTEAFF,TRBD1,TRBJ1-1,TRBV6-1,few
TGTGCCAGCAGGGGGGAGGAGAACACTGAAGCTTTCTTT,CASRGEENTEAFF,NA,TRBJ1-1,TRBV27,many
TGTGCCAGCAGCCAAGCCCCCCGAGGGACCCTAGGTGGCAAAAACATTCAGTACTTC,CASSQAPRGTLGGKNIQYF,NA,TRBJ2-4,TRBV3-1,few
TGTGCCAGCAGCGTATGGGTTTTGGGGGACAGGTATAGCAATCAGCCCCAGCATTTT,CASSVWVLGDRYSNQPQHF,TRBD1,TRBJ1-5,TRBV9,few
TGTGCCAGCAGATCAGGGTACGACAATCAGCCCCAGCATTTT,CASRSGYDNQPQHF,NA,TRBJ1-5,TRBV27,many
TGTGCCAGCAGTCGGGGGATTTCCACTGAAGCTTTCTTT,CASSRGISTEAFF,NA,TRBJ1-1,TRBV6-1,many
TGTGCCAGCAGACCGCTAGCGGGGGATCAAGAGACCCAGTACTTC,CASRPLAGDQETQYF,TRBD2,TRBJ2-5,TRBV28,many
TGCGCCAGCAGCCAAGCACATCGCCTAGCGGGAGAAGGTGAGCAGTTCTTC,CASSQAHRLAGEGEQFF,TRBD2,TRBJ2-1,TRBV4-3,few
TGTGCCAGCAGCTTAGATGCCGGGAGCTCCTACAATGAGCAGTTCTTC,CASSLDAGSSYNEQFF,NA,TRBJ2-1,TRBV11-2,many
TGCGCCAGTAACGGACAGGGGAGCTCCTACGAGCAGTACTTC,CASNGQGSSYEQYF,TRBD1,TRBJ2-7,TRBV5-1,NA
TGTGCCAGCAGCCGAGGACAGGGGGCTTACAATGAGCAGTTCTTC,CASSRGQGAYNEQFF,TRBD1,TRBJ2-1,TRBV7-8,many
TGTGCCAGCAGTTTAGGCGCTAGCGGATACAATGAGCAGTTCTTC,CASSLGASGYNEQFF,TRBD2,TRBJ2-1,TRBV27,many